This TCR beta chain emerged from a study of T cells in Graves' hyperthyroidism and ophthalmopathy. The CDR3 has 12 amino acids. Trimming stripped 3 bases from V and 10 bases from J, with 13 bases between. The germline CDR1 and CDR2 sequences are DFQATT and SNEGSKA (reference sequence). Orbital computed tomography and thyroid ultrasound, together with serum TRAb and thyroxine and clinical symptoms, were used for diagnoses. The PBMCs were sourced from fresh peripheral blood (10 ml). Study results and caveats: A model built on 13 V-J features separated ophthalmopathy from stable hyperthyroidism.

The source material, RNA transcripts, was used to amplify TCR beta CDR3 regions. First-round RT-PCR with HTBI primers amplified the TCR CDR3 region. In TCRdb, the multiplex PCR reads were re-called with MiXCR into one record per CDR3 protein. The sample holds about 250,000 distinct CDR3 sequences, around 22% seen once. In this sample, this clonotype turned up many times. Antigen: not known. The material sequenced was blood. The TCR comes from a man under 40 with Graves' ophthalmopathy. This chain uses TRBV20-1 with TRBJ2-1; D tentatively reads TRBD1 or TRBD2 (5 bases each). This CDR3 is CSASGANEEQFF. The CDR3 coding sequence is TGCAGTGCTAGCGGGGCTAACGAAGAGCAGTTCTTC.